This T cell receptor beta chain is drawn from a study of blood T cell repertoires in COVID-19. Germline V gene sequence: CDR1 LGHNA, CDR2 YSLEER. Trimming took off 0 bases at V and 0 bases at J, with 3 bases between the two ends. The CDR3 runs to 14 residues. TCRdb keeps only in-frame clones here, not all; method: immunoSEQ multiplex PCR. The sample lists around 170,000 clones, about 84% occurring once. The rearrangement links TRBV4-3 to TRBJ1-3; D uncertain. Sequencing was done on a sample of PBMCs or T cells enriched from blood (not recorded which). The TCR sequence derives from a man aged 50 or older who had recovered from COVID-19. DNA for the CDR3: TGCGCCAGCAGCCAAGATAACTCTGGAAACACCATATATTTT. Protein product: CASSQDNSGNTIYF.